The next 5 T cell receptor beta chains were all read from a single sample in a study of cytomegalovirus exposure and HLA in healthy donors. A multiplex PCR was run with 60 Vbeta primers and 13 Jbeta primers. TCRdb keeps only in-frame clones here, not all; method: immunoSEQ multiplex PCR. Of tens of thousands of clones in the sample, 60% to 65% were seen once. The specimen sequenced was PBMCs. The receptors derive from a human donor in good health.

This chain uses TRBV30 with TRBJ1-1, with TRBD1 identical over 10 bases. The trim removed 2 bases at V and 10 bases at J, leaving 4 bases unmatched. The CDR3 spans 12 residues. CDR1 is GTSNPN, CDR2 SVGIG, per germline (reference sequence). CDR3 amino acids: CAWSSGQGRAFF. Here the CDR3 DNA reads TGTGCCTGGAGTTCGGGACAGGGGCGAGCTTTCTTT.

V gene TRBV5-4 combines with J gene TRBJ1-2; TRBD1 matches 9 bases. The J segment lost 8 bases and the V segment lost 2 bases, leaving 4 bases of the junction unmatched. The CDR3 spans 13 residues. The germline CDR1 and CDR2 sequences are SGHNT and YYREEE (reference sequence). In DNA form, the CDR3 reads TGTGCCAGCAGCTTAAGGGGGACAGGGGGCTACACCTTC. This sequence encodes CASSLRGTGGYTF.

The chain has TRBV5-1 and TRBJ2-3; 9 nucleotides line up with TRBD2. Germline V gene sequence: CDR1 SGHRS, CDR2 YFSETQ. The junction had 8 bases not matched to a gene; V was cut back by 4 bases and J by 2 bases. The CDR3 loop spans 16 amino acids. This CDR3 is CASSKKSGGLTDTQYF. The CDR3 DNA sequence: TGCGCCAGCAGCAAGAAGAGCGGGGGGCTCACAGATACGCAGTATTTT.

The chain has TRBV6-5 and TRBJ1-5; D is uncertain. The CDR3 is 14 residues long. V was shortened by 2 bases and J by 0 bases, with 5 bases between the two germline ends. Looked up from germline, CDR1 is MNHEY and CDR2 is SVGAGI. The CDR3 DNA follows: TGTGCCAGCAGTTACACCAGTAGCAATCAGCCCCAGCATTTT. Its protein is CASSYTSSNQPQHF.

The table lists this clone with a few counts. V and J are TRBV29-1 and TRBJ1-2; D is undetermined. The CDR3 has 13 residues. In germline, CDR1 is SQVTM, CDR2 ANQGSEA. Trimming left V 5 bases short and J 4 bases short, with 14 bases between. This chain's CDR3 is CSVHDNNLYGYTF. CDR3 in DNA: TGCAGCGTTCACGACAACAACCTCTATGGCTACACCTTC. Full variable domain (remainder filled in from reference TRBV29-1 and TRBJ1-2): SAVISQKPSRDICQRGTSLTIQCQVDSQVTMMFWYRQQPGQSLTLIATANQGSEATYESGFVIDKFPISRPNLTFSTLTVSNMSPEDSSIYLCSVHDNNLYGYTFGSGTRLTVV.